One sample yielded the 20 T cell receptor beta chains listed below, sequenced in a study of CD8+ T cells in alopecia areata (dated 2018 in TCRdb). Libraries came from the immunoSEQ multiplex PCR assay. RNA was extracted from all samples and reverse transcribed into cDNA as template for TCR sequencing. In TCRdb, the immuneACCESS table is reduced to in-frame sequences with V and J assigned. These tables do not hold every clone; where another copy was compared, an unresolved V gene accounts for under half, and the others remain unexplained. The sample table shows about 190,000 clones, and 64% are seen once. About 1.3% of the sample goes to the ten largest clones. The treatment or condition label, as the study defines it: oral pan-JAK inhibitor, 5-10 mg twice daily. Sequences were derived from CD4+ T cells sorted from blood, sampled between weeks 49 and 50, from a patient treated with tofacitinib. Receptors were obtained from a human donor with alopecia areata.

The chain joins TRBV27 to TRBJ2-7; TRBD1 matches at 7 bases. The CDR3 sequence is 14 residues long. Trimming at V came to 5 bases and at J to 2 bases, leaving 6 bases not matched to a gene. From germline, CDR1 is MNHEY and CDR2 SMNVEV (reference sequence). CDR3 in amino acids: CASSPGTVPYEQYF. The CDR3 nucleotides are TGTGCCAGCAGTCCGGGGACAGTTCCCTACGAGCAGTACTTC.

This rearrangement joins TRBV6-1 to TRBJ2-2; D not certain. Deletions cut 0 bases from V and 2 bases from J, with 16 bases between. CDR1 is MNHNS and CDR2 is SASEGT in the germline V gene. The CDR3 contains 18 residues. The CDR3 is CASSEAPPQTLNTGELFF. The CDR3 DNA is TGTGCCAGCAGTGAAGCGCCTCCCCAGACACTTAACACCGGGGAGCTGTTTTTT.

This chain connects TRBV5-1 to TRBJ2-5; perhaps TRBD1 as D (5 bases). The V gene's germline CDR1 is SGHRS and CDR2 YFSETQ. The CDR3 runs to 15 residues. With 1 base removed from V and 1 base from J, the gap between germline ends came to 11 bases. The CDR3 loop reads CASSLRTGLQETQYF. DNA of the CDR3: TGCGCCAGCAGCTTGCGAACAGGCCTCCAAGAGACCCAGTACTTC.

This clone was detected only a few times. The chain recombines TRBV4-3 with TRBJ2-5; tentative D call: TRBD2 (5 bases). Between the trimmed V and J ends, which lost 0 bases and 5 bases, there was a span of 10 bases. This CDR3 is 14 amino acids long. Germline V gives CDR1 LGHNA, CDR2 YSLEER. CDR3 region: CASSQDRGGETQYF. Here the CDR3 DNA reads TGCGCCAGCAGCCAAGATCGGGGTGGGGAGACCCAGTACTTC.

The sample holds a few counts of this clone. The gene calls are TRBV7-2 and TRBJ2-1, with a possible D match to TRBD2 (5 bases). From germline, CDR1 is SGHTA and CDR2 FQGNSA. Trimming shortened V by 5 bases and J by 7 bases, and 18 bases separated the two germline ends. The CDR3 covers 15 residues. The CDR3 reads CASSLDYSRSNEQFF. CDR3 bases: TGTGCCAGCAGCCTAGACTACTCCCGATCGAATGAGCAGTTCTTC. The full variable domain, in which reference TRBV7-2 and TRBJ2-1 provide the parts outside the CDR3, is GAGVSQSPSNKVTEKGKDVELRCDPISGHTALYWYRQSLGQGLEFLIYFQGNSAPDKSGLPSDRFSAERTGGSVSTLTIQRTQQEDSAVYLCASSLDYSRSNEQFFGPGTRLTVL.

The sample holds a few counts of this clone. The chain couples TRBV5-1 to TRBJ2-1; D gene uncertain. Between the trimmed V and J ends, which lost 4 bases and 5 bases, there was a span of 16 bases. The CDR3 is made up of 15 amino acids. Germline lookup yields CDR1 SGHRS and CDR2 YFSETQ. The CDR3, as DNA: TGCGCCAGCAGCCCCATTAGTCACCCTAACAATGAGCAGTTCTTC. It translates to CASSPISHPNNEQFF.

The V and J genes are TRBV5-1 and TRBJ1-2; 7 bases match TRBD1. CDR1 and CDR2 (germline): SGHRS, YFSETQ. V dropped 0 bases and J dropped 2; count of bases not matched to a gene: 4. CDR3 length: 15 amino acids. The CDR3 bases are TGCGCCAGCAGCTTGGGAGCAGGGGGGAACTATGGCTACACCTTC. Residues: CASSLGAGGNYGYTF.

The chain links TRBV29-1 to TRBJ2-5, with D possibly being TRBD1 or TRBD2 (5 bases each). The germline V gene has CDR1 SQVTM and CDR2 ANQGSEA. The V gene lost 3 bases and the J gene lost 4 bases, with 9 bases spanning the gap. The CDR3 loop spans 12 amino acids. In nucleotides, the CDR3 is TGCAGCGTTGACTTTGGGGGAGAGACCCAGTACTTC. This codes for CSVDFGGETQYF. Complete variable domain (other parts from reference TRBV29-1 and TRBJ2-5): SAVISQKPSRDICQRGTSLTIQCQVDSQVTMMFWYRQQPGQSLTLIATANQGSEATYESGFVIDKFPISRPNLTFSTLTVSNMSPEDSSIYLCSVDFGGETQYFGPGTRLLVL.

This chain joins TRBV2 and TRBJ2-1, with 7 bases that match TRBD1. J was trimmed by 6 bases and V by 5 bases; bases with no gene match: 4. The CDR3 length is 13 residues. Germline values: CDR1 SNHLY, CDR2 FYNNEI. The CDR3 coding sequence is TGTGCCAGCAGTTTGAGACAGGGCAATGAGCAGTTCTTC. The encoded protein is CASSLRQGNEQFF.

The chain combines TRBV7-2 with TRBJ2-7, with 7 bases aligning to TRBD1. V lost 6 bases, J lost 1 base, and 9 bases stayed unmatched. CDR3 length: 15 residues. The germline V gene has CDR1 SGHTA and CDR2 FQGNSA. Here the CDR3 reads CASSFSVQGSYEQYF. The DNA for the CDR3 is TGTGCCAGCAGTTTCTCCGTACAGGGGTCCTACGAGCAGTACTTC.

The gene calls are TRBV9 and TRBJ2-3; the D is unclear. Germline V lookup: CDR1 SGDLS, CDR2 YYNGEE. This CDR3 has 14 amino acids. V was trimmed by 3 bases and J by 1 base, leaving 9 bases between them. The CDR3 region has the DNA TGTGCCAGCAGCGACGGCAAACGCACAGATACGCAGTATTTT. The encoded protein is CASSDGKRTDTQYF.

In its sample, this clone was seen a few times. The CDR3 sequence: CAISASGRDSYEQYF. The CDR3 coding sequence is TGTGCCATCAGTGCCTCGGGCCGAGATTCCTACGAGCAGTACTTC. V usage is TRBV10-3 and J usage is TRBJ2-7; D remains unclear. Germline CDR1 is ENHRY and CDR2 is SYGVKD. This CDR3 has 15 residues. Trimming pared 4 bases from V and 1 base from J, leaving 14 bases between.

This clone was seen only once. This rearrangement joins TRBV5-4 to TRBJ1-2, with D maybe TRBD1 (6 bases). With 4 bases removed from V and 8 bases from J, the gap between germline ends came to 21 bases. Germline CDR1 is SGHNT and CDR2 is YYREEE (reference sequence). The CDR3 has 15 residues. CDR3 residues: CASSPPGSGVGGYTF. The CDR3 DNA reads as TGTGCCAGCAGCCCCCCAGGATCAGGGGTGGGGGGCTACACCTTC.

This rearrangement joins TRBV29-1 to TRBJ1-2; a possible D gene is TRBD1 (6 bases). Trimming took 3 bases from V and 4 from J, leaving 9 bases between them. CDR3 size: 12 residues. From germline, CDR1 is SQVTM and CDR2 ANQGSEA. CDR3 protein: CSVEGHSYGYTF. The CDR3 DNA sequence: TGCAGCGTTGAGGGACATTCCTATGGCTACACCTTC.

The chain couples TRBV5-6 to TRBJ2-3; TRBD2 matches at 7 bases. V was clipped by 3 bases and J by 2 bases; unmatched bases: 0. The CDR3 sequence is 13 residues long. CDR1 is SGHDT, CDR2 YYEEEE, per germline. The CDR3 spells CASSWDYTDTQYF. In DNA, the CDR3 is TGTGCCAGCAGCTGGGACTACACAGATACGCAGTATTTT.

V is TRBV14 and J is TRBJ2-7; D unclear. This CDR3 is built from 16 residues. The ends were cut back, 0 bases at V and 6 bases at J, with 18 bases in the middle. Germline V gives CDR1 SGHDN, CDR2 FVKESK. The CDR3 spells CASSQDEVGYSSEQYF. In nucleotides, the CDR3 is TGTGCCAGCAGCCAAGATGAGGTGGGGTACTCTAGCGAGCAGTACTTC.

The V call is TRBV29-1, the J call TRBJ1-2; no reliable D call. This CDR3 has 11 amino acids. V gave up 2 bases and J gave up 6 bases, with 7 bases separating them. The germline V gene encodes CDR1 SQVTM and CDR2 ANQGSEA. As DNA, the CDR3 is TGCAGCGTTGAATCAACCAATGGCTACACCTTC. The encoded protein is CSVESTNGYTF. The full variable domain, with the rest looked up from reference TRBV29-1 and TRBJ1-2, is SAVISQKPSRDICQRGTSLTIQCQVDSQVTMMFWYRQQPGQSLTLIATANQGSEATYESGFVIDKFPISRPNLTFSTLTVSNMSPEDSSIYLCSVESTNGYTFGSGTRLTVV.

This clone has just a few counts. This chain joins TRBV27 and TRBJ1-2, with 10 positions matching TRBD1. The germline V gene encodes CDR1 MNHEY and CDR2 SMNVEV (reference sequence). V lost 2 bases and J lost 8; bases outside the gene matches: 2. CDR3 size: 13 residues. For the CDR3, the DNA is TGTGCCAGCAGTTTAAAGACAGGGGGCGGCTACACCTTC. It yields the protein CASSLKTGGGYTF.

The rearrangement uses TRBV5-1 and TRBJ1-1; D possibly corresponds to TRBD1 (5 bases). Germline values: CDR1 SGHRS, CDR2 YFSETQ. CDR3 length: 16 residues. The V end was cut by 3 bases, the J end by 2 bases, with 17 bases between. This chain's CDR3 is CASSYVTGAGNTEAFF. CDR3 coding DNA: TGCGCCAGCAGCTACGTGACTGGGGCTGGTAACACTGAAGCTTTCTTT.

The V gene is TRBV25-1, the J gene TRBJ1-1; 7 positions agree with TRBD1. From germline, CDR1 is MGHDK and CDR2 SYGVNS. This CDR3 has 13 amino acids. The junction had 7 bases not matched to a gene; V was cut back by 6 bases and J by 6 bases. The CDR3 region is CASSTPGQSEAFF. CDR3 in DNA: TGTGCCAGCAGCACCCCGGGACAGTCTGAAGCTTTCTTT. The full variable domain, rest sourced from reference TRBV25-1 and TRBJ1-1, is EADIYQTPRYLVIGTGKKITLECSQTMGHDKMYWYQQDPGMELHLIHYSYGVNSTEKGDLSSESTVSRIRTEHFPLTLESARPSHTSQYLCASSTPGQSEAFFGQGTRLTVV.